The 5 T cell receptor beta chains in this list originate from one sample, sequenced in a study of T cell responses to AZD1222 COVID-19 vaccine. TCRdb's copy holds only in-frame clones and misses some; the assay was immunoSEQ multiplex PCR. The table shows fewer than 150,000 clones, with 87% occurring only once. Sequencing was performed on peripheral blood, taken on day 0 of AZD1222 vaccination. The source of these receptors is an adult in good health.

V and J are TRBV18 and TRBJ1-4; TRBD1 might be the D (6 bases). The CDR3 length is 15 residues. V shed 3 bases and J shed 4 bases, with 12 bases lying between them. Germline V gene data show CDR1 as KGHSH and CDR2 as LQKENI. The CDR3 loop reads CASSPRQELNEKLFF. In DNA, the CDR3 is TGTGCCAGCTCACCCAGACAGGAGCTTAATGAAAAACTGTTTTTT.

This clone is a singleton in its sample. The J gene is TRBJ2-1, the V gene TRBV11-1; no definite D call. This CDR3 comprises 15 residues. Trimming pared 5 bases from V and 8 bases from J, leaving 19 bases between. Germline V gene data show CDR1 as SGHAT and CDR2 as FQDESV (reference sequence). The CDR3 coding sequence is TGTGCCAGCAGCCAATCTGCCCTCCCGAACGATGAGCAGTTCTTC. This sequence encodes CASSQSALPNDEQFF.

The CDR3 sequence is CASSLQPYTEAFF. The CDR3 bases are TGTGCCAGCAGTTTACAGCCCTACACTGAAGCTTTCTTT. This chain connects TRBV28 to TRBJ1-1; D is unclear. The CDR3 has 13 residues. Germline V gene sequence: CDR1 MDHEN, CDR2 SYDVKM. The V and J ends lost 2 bases and 3 bases respectively, with 7 bases between them.

The genes are TRBV28 and TRBJ2-2; TRBD1 matches 9 bases. The CDR3 is made up of 18 amino acids. Unmatched junction bases numbered 17, after V lost 6 bases and J lost 6 bases. Germline CDR1 reads MDHEN; CDR2 reads SYDVKM. Written as DNA, the CDR3 is TGTGCCAGCAGCGACCGACATAACAGGGGGCGGACGTCCGGGGAGCTGTTTTTT. Its translation: CASSDRHNRGRTSGELFF.

V usage is TRBV5-1 and J usage is TRBJ2-7; D is unresolved. Germline values: CDR1 SGHRS, CDR2 YFSETQ. V lost 2 bases and J lost 0, with 9 bases in between. This CDR3 is built from 14 residues. The CDR3 DNA sequence: TGCGCCAGCAGCTTAGACCCTCTCTCCTACGAGCAGTACTTC. Translating it yields CASSLDPLSYEQYF. The variable domain in full, with the rest retrieved from reference TRBV5-1 and TRBJ2-7, is KAGVTQTPRYLIKTRGQQVTLSCSPISGHRSVSWYQQTPGQGLQFLFEYFSETQRNKGNFPGRFSGRQFSNSRSEMNVSTLELGDSALYLCASSLDPLSYEQYFGPGTRLTVT.